This TCR beta chain was sequenced during a study of blood T cell repertoires in COVID-19. Study as a whole: Acute and convalescent COVID-19 specimens originated in the United States, Italy and Spain. Nucleic acid was either cDNA or gDNA, and it came from T cells, B-cell-depleted T cells, or PBMCs.

Germline loops: CDR1 SGHDT, CDR2 YYEEEE. V lost 4 bases and J lost 2; bases outside the gene matches: 7. There are 16 residues in the CDR3. Original handling: Amplification from reference gene primers served as the basis for estimated nucleated cell counts. Only in-frame clones appear in the TCRdb table, and some are missing; sequencing was by immunoSEQ multiplex PCR. From that table come the V and J calls and clone size; the DNA was used to work out D and trimming. The sample shows 170,000 or so clones, just over 85% of them seen only once. Sequencing was done on a sample of peripheral blood. The chain uses TRBV5-6 and TRBJ1-3; 9 bases match TRBD1. The receptor was derived from a man aged 50-59 years with active or convalescent COVID-19. CDR3: CASSTYRQGAGNTIYF. In DNA, the CDR3 is TGTGCCAGCAGCACCTACCGACAGGGGGCTGGAAACACCATATATTTT.